The 21 T cell receptor beta chains below come from one sample, sequenced in a study of T cell responses to AZD1222 COVID-19 vaccine. Method: immunoSEQ multiplex PCR; TCRdb's copy keeps in-frame clones and lacks some. The repertoire has roughly 140,000 clones, 90% of them found once; the top ten carry 1.5%. The sequenced sample was peripheral blood, obtained 28 days after the second AZD1222 dose. The receptors were gathered from an adult who received the AZD1222 COVID-19 vaccine.

This clone was detected a few times. V usage is TRBV7-2 and J usage is TRBJ2-5; possibly TRBD1 for D (6 bases). Germline CDR1 SGHTA, CDR2 FQGNSA. This CDR3 has 14 amino acids. V lost 5 bases and J 5 bases, leaving 15 bases between the germline ends. This CDR3 is CASSHWGRRETQYF. CDR3 DNA sequence: TGTGCCAGCAGCCACTGGGGGCGTAGGGAGACCCAGTACTTC.

The J gene is TRBJ1-2, the V gene TRBV5-1, with D possibly being TRBD1 (6 bases). Trimming removed 0 bases at V and 3 bases at J, with 9 bases between. From germline, CDR1 is SGHRS and CDR2 YFSETQ. This CDR3 is 14 amino acids long. CDR3 in amino acids: CASSLVGGDYGYTF. In DNA form, the CDR3 reads TGCGCCAGCAGCTTGGTAGGGGGGGACTATGGCTACACCTTC.

The chain uses TRBV3-1 (or the pseudogene TRBV3-2) and TRBJ2-1; 7 bases agree with TRBD2. V lost 0 bases, J lost 2 bases, and 19 bases stayed unmatched. The CDR3 spans 21 residues. Germline V gene sequence: CDR1 LGHDT, CDR2 YNNKEL (reference sequence). DNA for the CDR3: TGTGCCAGCAGCCAAGATTGCGCTAGCGGCTCTTTTCCCCCTCCCTACAATGAGCAGTTCTTC. This encodes CASSQDCASGSFPPPYNEQFF.

J is TRBJ2-1 and V is TRBV4-1; 12 bases fit TRBD2. This CDR3 contains 19 residues. Germline-derived CDR1 and CDR2 are MGHRA and YSYEKL. V trimming: 2 bases; J trimming: 0 bases; junction bases outside the gene matches: 8. CDR3 bases: TGCGCCAGCAGCCAACAACTAGCGGGAGGACAGATCTCCTACAATGAGCAGTTCTTC. It is translated as CASSQQLAGGQISYNEQFF.

This chain uses TRBV19 with TRBJ1-1; D is undetermined. Germline V gives CDR1 LNHDA, CDR2 SQIVND (reference sequence). Deletions cut 6 bases from V and 0 bases from J, with 11 bases between. The CDR3 has 14 amino acids. The CDR3 DNA is TGTGCCAGTAGCCTCGAGGCATTGAACACTGAAGCTTTCTTT. Translating gives CASSLEALNTEAFF.

The chain employs TRBV19 and TRBJ1-1; 8 positions agree with TRBD1. Germline assignment: CDR1 LNHDA and CDR2 SQIVND (reference sequence). CDR3 size: 15 residues. V was pared by 7 bases and J by 5 bases, with 12 bases of the junction left unmatched. CDR3 sequence reads: CASIFASGGWTEAFF. The CDR3 DNA follows: TGTGCCAGTATCTTCGCGTCAGGGGGCTGGACTGAAGCTTTCTTT.

This chain uses TRBV4-2 with TRBJ1-2; D gene unclear. The germline V gene has CDR1 LGHNA and CDR2 YNFKEQ. Trimming took 0 bases from V and 8 from J, leaving 13 bases between them. The CDR3 consists of 14 residues. CDR3 nucleotides: TGTGCCAGCAGCCAAGAACCCCGCTTGGGGGGCTACACCTTC. It translates to CASSQEPRLGGYTF.

This chain uses TRBV5-5 with TRBJ1-2, with D possibly TRBD1 on 5 matching bases. CDR3 length equals 13 residues. The V gene lost 2 bases and the J gene lost 6 bases, with 11 bases spanning the gap. Germline V gives CDR1 SGHKS, CDR2 YYEKEE (reference sequence). The CDR3 sequence: CASSLSGFDGYTF. In nucleotides, the CDR3 is TGTGCCAGCAGCTTATCAGGGTTCGATGGCTACACCTTC.

The chain is built from TRBV19 and TRBJ2-1; 8 bases fit TRBD2. Unmatched junction bases numbered 18, after V lost 4 bases and J lost 4 bases. Per the germline V gene, CDR1 is LNHDA and CDR2 is SQIVND (reference sequence). CDR3 size: 19 residues. This CDR3 is CASSTSGQSGSGTYNEQFF. Written as DNA, the CDR3 is TGTGCCAGTAGTACTTCAGGACAGAGCGGTAGCGGGACATACAATGAGCAGTTCTTC.

The rearrangement joins TRBV5-1 to TRBJ1-2; D possibly corresponds to TRBD1 (5 bases). Trimming took 3 bases from V and 7 from J, leaving 19 bases between them. The CDR3 runs 15 residues. Germline-derived CDR1 and CDR2 are SGHRS and YFSETQ. The CDR3 loop reads CASSSKGDGSGGYTF. For the CDR3, the DNA is TGCGCCAGCAGCTCAAAAGGGGATGGGTCCGGTGGCTACACCTTC. The full variable domain, with the rest looked up from reference TRBV5-1 and TRBJ1-2, is KAGVTQTPRYLIKTRGQQVTLSCSPISGHRSVSWYQQTPGQGLQFLFEYFSETQRNKGNFPGRFSGRQFSNSRSEMNVSTLELGDSALYLCASSSKGDGSGGYTFGSGTRLTVV.

The chain has TRBV28 and TRBJ1-2; 7 bases are shared with TRBD1. Germline V lookup: CDR1 MDHEN, CDR2 SYDVKM. The J segment lost 2 bases and the V segment lost 3 bases, leaving 9 bases of the junction unmatched. The CDR3 is 16 amino acids. The CDR3 region is CASSFLDRAANYGYTF. The CDR3 DNA is TGTGCCAGCAGTTTTCTCGACAGGGCAGCAAACTATGGCTACACCTTC.

The gene calls are TRBV5-6 and TRBJ1-6; D might be TRBD1 (5 bases). The CDR3 totals 19 residues. Germline loops: CDR1 SGHDT, CDR2 YYEEEE. The V end was cut by 3 bases, the J end by 5 bases, with 24 bases between. The CDR3 DNA sequence: TGTGCCAGCAGCTATGGGGGTATCTCCCTCTCAGACGATAATTCACCCCTCCACTTT. It is translated as CASSYGGISLSDDNSPLHF.

This clone was picked up a small number of times. The chain links TRBV19 to TRBJ2-3; no reliable D call. Trimming pared 6 bases from V and 5 bases from J, leaving 9 bases between. The CDR3 sequence is 12 residues long. CDR1 is LNHDA, CDR2 SQIVND, per germline (reference sequence). CDR3 protein: CASRLSGDTQYF. The CDR3, as DNA: TGTGCCAGTAGACTATCGGGAGATACGCAGTATTTT.

This sequence joins TRBV28 and TRBJ2-3; D ambiguous. V gave up 5 bases and J gave up 2 bases, with 17 bases separating them. The CDR3 has 16 amino acids. Germline V CDR1 and CDR2: MDHEN, SYDVKM. CDR3 nucleotides: TGTGCCAGCAGTCGTCACGGCGTTTCGGTCACAGATACGCAGTATTTT. It yields the protein CASSRHGVSVTDTQYF.

This clone occurred once. This chain connects TRBV19 to TRBJ2-1; TRBD1 matches 8 bases. The CDR3 covers 15 residues. The germline V gene encodes CDR1 LNHDA and CDR2 SQIVND (reference sequence). Trimming at V came to 6 bases and at J to 1 base, leaving 5 bases not matched to a gene. CDR3 in amino acids: CASSFGTGSYNEQFF. The CDR3 nucleotides are TGTGCCAGTAGCTTCGGGACAGGTTCCTACAATGAGCAGTTCTTC.

This chain connects TRBV10-2 to TRBJ2-7, with D perhaps TRBD1 (5 bases). V dropped 7 bases and J dropped 1 base, with 11 bases sitting between them. The CDR3 is 13 amino acids. Per the germline V gene, CDR1 is WSHSY and CDR2 is SAAADI. The CDR3 DNA reads as TGCGCCAGCACCGACCCAGGGTCCTACGAGCAGTACTTC. Translation gives CASTDPGSYEQYF.

The chain employs TRBV25-1 and TRBJ1-2; D unresolved. Germline loops: CDR1 MGHDK, CDR2 SYGVNS. The CDR3 has 13 amino acids. Trimming removed 10 bases from V and 3 bases from J, with 15 bases in between. This CDR3 is CATRDNGHYGYTF. In DNA, the CDR3 is TGTGCCACCCGTGACAACGGCCACTATGGCTACACCTTC.

The rearrangement joins TRBV18 to TRBJ2-1; tentatively, D is TRBD2 (6 bases). Trimming removed 0 bases at V and 2 bases at J, with 14 bases between. CDR1 and CDR2 (germline): KGHSH, LQKENI. The length of the CDR3 is 17 residues. The DNA for the CDR3 is TGTGCCAGCTCACCACCGCGCCGGGGGTTGACCTACAATGAGCAGTTCTTC. Its translation: CASSPPRRGLTYNEQFF.

With respect to this clone: An end of the junction differs from the germline gene, which may be a read error. The chain employs TRBV7-2 and TRBJ1-2, with 7 bases identical to TRBD1. CDR1 SGHTA and CDR2 FQGNSA come from the germline V gene. This CDR3 is 14 amino acids long. As DNA, the CDR3 is TGTGCCAGCAGTTTAGAAGACAGGGCCGTGAGCTACACCTTC. Its protein product is CASSLEDRAVSYTF.

The chain recombines TRBV6-5 with TRBJ1-1; D ambiguous. With 0 bases removed from V and 2 bases from J, the gap between germline ends came to 10 bases. CDR3 size: 15 residues. CDR1 is MNHEY, CDR2 SVGAGI, per germline. CDR3 protein: CASSYSRAGNTEAFF. The DNA for the CDR3 is TGTGCCAGCAGTTACTCACGGGCGGGTAACACTGAAGCTTTCTTT.

The gene calls are TRBV15 and TRBJ1-2; D not resolved. The ends were cut back, 0 bases at V and 6 bases at J, with 14 bases in the middle. From germline, CDR1 is LNHNV and CDR2 YYDKDF (reference sequence). The CDR3 has 15 residues. The CDR3 spells CATSRDMMGADGYTF. The CDR3 DNA reads TGTGCCACCAGCAGAGATATGATGGGAGCGGATGGCTACACCTTC.